These 28 T cell receptor beta chains were all obtained from the same sample, sequenced in a study of cytomegalovirus exposure and HLA in healthy donors. Use of 60 Vbeta and 13 Jbeta primers characterized the PCR. Method: immunoSEQ multiplex PCR; TCRdb's copy keeps in-frame clones and lacks some. The sample consists of 150,000 to 200,000 clones, approximately 78% of them appearing once. Sequenced input: PBMCs. Receptor source: a woman aged 18 to 35 in good health and CMV-seronegative.

With regard to this clone: The junction shows a germline mismatch at one end, possibly a read error. The genes are TRBV18 and TRBJ1-5, with 10 bases identical to TRBD1. Germline V lookup: CDR1 KGHSH, CDR2 LQKENI. The CDR3 contains 16 residues. CDR3: CASSPYGTGDNQLQHF. The CDR3 coding sequence is TGTGCCAGCTCACCATATGGGACAGGGGACAATCAGCTCCAGCATTTT. Full variable domain (outside the CDR3, taken from reference TRBV18 and TRBJ1-5): NAGVMQNPRHLVRRRGQEARLRCSPMKGHSHVYWYRQLPEEGLKFMVYLQKENIIDESGMPKERFSAEFPKEGPSILRIQQVVRGDSAAYFCASSPYGTGDNQLQHFGDGTRLSIL.

The V call is TRBV6-5, the J call TRBJ1-2, with unresolved D. The CDR3 is made up of 16 amino acids. Trimming stripped 0 bases from V and 4 bases from J, with 15 bases between. Germline V gene lookup returns CDR1 MNHEY and CDR2 SVGAGI. In nucleotides, the CDR3 is TGTGCCAGCAGTTACTCTAGGACTCAAATTCCCTATGGCTACACCTTC. It specifies CASSYSRTQIPYGYTF.

The CDR3 nucleotides read TGTGCCAGCAGTTCCCAGGGGGCGCGGGAGACCCAGTACTTC. It translates to CASSSQGARETQYF. The chain links TRBV2 to TRBJ2-5, with 8 bases matching TRBD1. From germline, CDR1 is SNHLY and CDR2 FYNNEI. The CDR3 loop spans 14 amino acids. Trimming took 5 bases from V and 5 from J; bases not matched to a gene: 7.

This clone was seen once. V and J are TRBV14 and TRBJ1-2; D remains ambiguous. V lost 0 bases to trimming and J lost 8 bases, with 7 bases between them. Looked up from germline, CDR1 is SGHDN and CDR2 is FVKESK. There are 12 residues in the CDR3. CDR3 sequence (DNA): TGTGCCAGCAGCCAAGAAGCGGACGGCTACACCTTC. Translating gives CASSQEADGYTF.

This chain joins TRBV7-2 and TRBJ2-7; 10 bases are a match to TRBD1. The CDR3 has 18 amino acids. The germline CDR1 and CDR2 sequences are SGHTA and FQGNSA. The ends lost 5 bases at V and 3 bases at J; junction bases unmatched: 16. Here the CDR3 reads CASSQLGQGPKGDYEQYF. In nucleotides, the CDR3 is TGTGCCAGCAGCCAATTGGGACAGGGGCCCAAGGGGGACTACGAGCAGTACTTC.

J is TRBJ1-1 and V is TRBV7-9, with D maybe TRBD1 (6 bases). CDR1 SEHNR and CDR2 FQNEAQ come from the germline V gene (reference sequence). This CDR3 has 15 residues. V lost 3 bases to trimming and J lost 2 bases, with 13 bases between them. CDR3 DNA sequence: TGTGCCAGCAGCTTTGCTCAACAGGGTAACACTGAAGCTTTCTTT. This sequence encodes CASSFAQQGNTEAFF.

The chain links TRBV7-9 to TRBJ2-2; 7 nucleotides match TRBD1. Germline CDR1 is SEHNR and CDR2 is FQNEAQ (reference sequence). V lost 4 bases to trimming and J lost 2 bases; unmatched junction nucleotides: 4. The CDR3 covers 15 residues. In DNA form, the CDR3 reads TGTGCCAGCAGCTCCGGGACAGCCAACACCGGGGAGCTGTTTTTT. Translated, it gives CASSSGTANTGELFF.

This clone was seen a handful of times. The chain has TRBV2 and TRBJ2-7; TRBD1 is a possible D gene (5 bases). The CDR3 has 15 residues. The germline gives CDR1 SNHLY, CDR2 FYNNEI. V lost 1 base, J lost 1 base, and 11 bases lay in between. The CDR3 DNA follows: TGTGCCAGCAGTGAAGTGGCAGGGCCATCCTACGAGCAGTACTTC. Translating it yields CASSEVAGPSYEQYF.

The V and J genes are TRBV19 and TRBJ2-1, with 7 bases lining up with TRBD1. J was trimmed by 2 bases and V by 3 bases; bases with no gene match: 4. This CDR3 has 15 residues. Per the germline V gene, CDR1 is LNHDA and CDR2 is SQIVND (reference sequence). DNA of the CDR3: TGTGCCAGTAGTATCTCCGGGACAGCCTACAATGAGCAGTTCTTC. Its translation: CASSISGTAYNEQFF.

This clone has just a few counts. J is TRBJ1-1 and V is TRBV29-1; D is uncertain. The CDR3 has 12 amino acids. V gave up 4 bases and J gave up 3 bases, with 9 bases separating them. Germline assignment: CDR1 SQVTM and CDR2 ANQGSEA. The CDR3, as DNA: TGCAGCGTTGGAGGGTCGTACACTGAAGCTTTCTTT. It codes for CSVGGSYTEAFF.

This rearrangement joins TRBV5-6 to TRBJ2-1; 12 nucleotides agree with TRBD2. Trimming removed 4 bases from V and 11 bases from J; junction bases left unmatched: 13. The CDR3 sequence is 16 residues long. Germline CDR1 SGHDT, CDR2 YYEEEE. The CDR3 here is CASSKRTSGVELKQFF. CDR3 DNA sequence: TGTGCCAGCAGCAAACGGACTAGCGGGGTAGAACTTAAGCAGTTCTTC.

The V call is TRBV9, the J call TRBJ2-7; 9 nucleotides match TRBD2. The germline CDR1 and CDR2 sequences are SGDLS and YYNGEE. The CDR3 has 15 amino acids. Trimming cost V 4 bases and J 5 bases; bases outside gene matches: 10. CDR3 amino acids: CASSLGLARLDEQYF. DNA of the CDR3: TGTGCCAGCAGCCTGGGACTAGCCCGCCTCGACGAGCAGTACTTC.

The chain recombines TRBV30 with TRBJ2-3, with 8 bases lining up with TRBD1. With 0 bases clipped from V and 8 bases from J, the junction kept 7 bases outside the gene matches. This CDR3 comprises 14 residues. Germline CDR1 GTSNPN, CDR2 SVGIG (reference sequence). The CDR3 DNA reads as TGTGCCTGGAGTGTACCTGGGACAGGCGTTACGCAGTATTTT. This codes for CAWSVPGTGVTQYF.

The chain is built from TRBV13 and TRBJ2-2, with 9 nucleotides matching TRBD2. The germline gives CDR1 PRHDT, CDR2 FYEKMQ (reference sequence). CDR3 length: 15 amino acids. V was clipped by 9 bases and J by 2 bases; unmatched bases: 7. CDR3 DNA sequence: TGTGCCAGTATAAAAGCGGGAGGTAACACCGGGGAGCTGTTTTTT. It specifies CASIKAGGNTGELFF.

V is TRBV27 and J is TRBJ1-5; perhaps TRBD1 as D (6 bases). Germline CDR1 MNHEY, CDR2 SMNVEV (reference sequence). Trimming removed 3 bases from V and 6 bases from J, with 9 bases in between. This CDR3 region has 13 residues. Here the CDR3 DNA reads TGTGCCAGCAGTTTTGGGGGCTCTCAGCCCCAGCATTTT. Its protein is CASSFGGSQPQHF.

The sample holds a few counts of this clone. The rearrangement joins TRBV28 to TRBJ1-5; D gene ambiguous. The V and J ends lost 5 bases and 4 bases respectively, with 3 bases between them. The CDR3 covers 11 residues. Germline V lookup: CDR1 MDHEN, CDR2 SYDVKM. The CDR3 DNA reads as TGTGCCAGCAGTCCTAATCAGCCCCAGCATTTT. Its protein product is CASSPNQPQHF.

This rearrangement joins TRBV10-1 to TRBJ2-1, with 11 bases matching TRBD2. The CDR3 runs 14 residues. From germline, CDR1 is WNHNN and CDR2 SYGVQD (reference sequence). Germline trimming cut 6 bases from V and 4 bases from J; bases unmatched to any gene: 2. CDR3 coding DNA: TGCGCCAGCAGGGCTAGCGGGGGGTACAATGAGCAGTTCTTC. It translates to CASRASGGYNEQFF.

This chain links TRBV6-1 with TRBJ1-2; D not certain. From germline, CDR1 is MNHNS and CDR2 SASEGT. Trimming left V 0 bases short and J 2 bases short, with 13 bases between. The CDR3 is 16 residues long. CDR3 protein: CASSEAGGKGNYGYTF. The CDR3 DNA follows: TGTGCCAGCAGTGAAGCCGGAGGGAAAGGCAACTATGGCTACACCTTC.

This clone has only one observation. The chain combines TRBV12-2 with TRBJ1-6; the table's D call, TRBD1, has no DNA check behind it. TRBV12-2 constitutes a pseudogene. This CDR3 is built from 15 residues. The CDR3 sequence: CASRLGTGDNSPLHF. The CDR3 DNA reads TGTGCAAGTCGCTTAGGGACAGGGGATAATTCACCCCTCCACTTT.

The chain carries TRBV7-2 and TRBJ1-2; 9 bases align to TRBD1. Germline V gene lookup returns CDR1 SGHTA and CDR2 FQGNSA. V was clipped by 1 base and J by 4 bases; unmatched bases: 7. CDR3 length equals 16 residues. The CDR3 reads CASSLGVTGGGYGYTF. For the CDR3, the DNA is TGTGCCAGCAGCTTAGGAGTGACAGGGGGGGGCTATGGCTACACCTTC. Full variable domain (missing parts from reference TRBV7-2 and TRBJ1-2): GAGVSQSPSNKVTEKGKDVELRCDPISGHTALYWYRQSLGQGLEFLIYFQGNSAPDKSGLPSDRFSAERTGGSVSTLTIQRTQQEDSAVYLCASSLGVTGGGYGYTFGSGTRLTVV.

The rearrangement uses TRBV5-1 and TRBJ2-7, with 11 bases fitting TRBD2. Trimming at V came to 0 bases and at J to 4 bases, leaving 6 bases not matched to a gene. Germline V gene sequence: CDR1 SGHRS, CDR2 YFSETQ. The CDR3 consists of 16 residues. The CDR3 region has the DNA TGCGCCAGCAGCTTGGGCCTAGCGGGGGGTAATTACGAGCAGTACTTC. This encodes CASSLGLAGGNYEQYF.

The chain is built from TRBV4-1 and TRBJ1-2; possibly TRBD1 for D (6 bases). V lost 3 bases and J lost 4, with 21 bases in between. CDR3 size: 17 residues. Germline CDR1 reads MGHRA; CDR2 reads YSYEKL. CDR3 in DNA: TGCGCCAGCAGCCAGATTCGGGCAACGGGACATCTCTATGGCTACACCTTC. Its protein product is CASSQIRATGHLYGYTF.

This chain uses TRBV7-8 with TRBJ1-6; D uncertain. Deletions cut 4 bases from V and 8 bases from J, with 21 bases between. CDR1 and CDR2 from the germline V gene are SGHVS and FQNEAQ. The length of the CDR3 is 17 residues. CDR3 coding DNA: TGTGCCAGCAGCTCCCACCGCTGGCTCCTCCAGGATTCACCCCTCCACTTT. As protein: CASSSHRWLLQDSPLHF. The whole variable domain, filled in from reference TRBV7-8 and TRBJ1-6, reads GAGVSQSPRYKVAKRGQDVALRCDPISGHVSLFWYQQALGQGPEFLTYFQNEAQLDKSGLPSDRFFAERPEGSVSTLKIQRTQQEDSAVYLCASSSHRWLLQDSPLHFGNGTRLTVT.

The chain combines TRBV2 with TRBJ2-5, with D unclear. The germline V and J ends were trimmed by 6 bases and 4 bases, with 12 bases remaining between them. CDR3 length: 13 residues. The germline gives CDR1 SNHLY, CDR2 FYNNEI. CDR3 sequence: CASRLKVAETQYF. CDR3 nucleotides: TGTGCCAGCAGACTCAAAGTTGCAGAGACCCAGTACTTC.

This clone was found a few times. This chain uses TRBV27 with TRBJ2-7; D might be TRBD1 (6 bases). CDR1 and CDR2 (germline): MNHEY, SMNVEV (reference sequence). The CDR3 extends over 14 amino acids. With 3 bases removed from V and 2 bases from J, the gap between germline ends came to 11 bases. In DNA, the CDR3 is TGTGCCAGCAGTTTTCGGGACAAGACCTACGAGCAGTACTTC. Residues: CASSFRDKTYEQYF.

The rearrangement joins TRBV20-1 to TRBJ1-2; 8 positions match TRBD1. The CDR3 runs 11 residues. V trimming: 6 bases; J trimming: 8 bases; junction bases outside the gene matches: 5. The germline CDR1 and CDR2 sequences are DFQATT and SNEGSKA (reference sequence). The CDR3 region is CSAQGAQGYTF. CDR3 coding DNA: TGCAGTGCGCAGGGGGCGCAAGGCTACACCTTC.

The chain employs TRBV4-2 and TRBJ2-1; TRBD2 might be the D (6 bases). Germline CDR1 is LGHNA and CDR2 is YNFKEQ. The V and J ends lost 6 bases and 10 bases respectively, with 19 bases between them. This CDR3 is 14 amino acids long. CDR3 loop: CASSDPLLAAEQFF. The CDR3, as DNA: TGTGCCAGCAGTGACCCCCTCTTAGCGGCAGAGCAGTTCTTC.

This chain links TRBV4-2 with TRBJ1-2, with D possibly matching TRBD1 (6 bases). The length of the CDR3 is 14 residues. Germline lookup yields CDR1 LGHNA and CDR2 YNFKEQ. Trimming removed 4 bases at V and 12 bases at J, with 21 bases between. The chain's CDR3 is CASSPSRDTFPDTF. The DNA of the CDR3 is TGTGCCAGCAGCCCTTCTCGGGACACCTTTCCCGACACCTTC.